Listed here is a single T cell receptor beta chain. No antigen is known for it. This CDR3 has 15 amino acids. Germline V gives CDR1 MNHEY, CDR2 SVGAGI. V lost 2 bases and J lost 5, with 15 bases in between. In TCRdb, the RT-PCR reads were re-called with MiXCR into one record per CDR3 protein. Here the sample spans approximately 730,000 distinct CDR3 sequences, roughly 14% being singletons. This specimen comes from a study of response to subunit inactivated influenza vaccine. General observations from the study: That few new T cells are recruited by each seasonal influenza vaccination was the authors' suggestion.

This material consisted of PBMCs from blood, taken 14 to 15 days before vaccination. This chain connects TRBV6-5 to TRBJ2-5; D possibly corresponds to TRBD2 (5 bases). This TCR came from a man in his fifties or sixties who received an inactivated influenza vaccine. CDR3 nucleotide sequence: TGTGCCAGCAGTTACGGTTCAGGACTCGGGGAGACCCAGTACTTC. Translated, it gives CASSYGSGLGETQYF.